Below, 16 T cell receptor beta chains from the same sample are listed, as sequenced in a study of blood T cell repertoires in COVID-19. Data came from immunoSEQ multiplex PCR; TCRdb stores just in-frame clones and leaves some out. Of a few hundred thousand clones listed, approximately 89% are singletons. Sequences were obtained from PBMCs or T cells enriched from blood (not recorded which). These receptors were collected from a man aged 25 to 40 who had recovered from COVID-19.

The chain uses TRBV7-8 and TRBJ1-1, with 9 nucleotides matching TRBD1. The CDR3 is 16 amino acids. The germline gives CDR1 SGHVS, CDR2 FQNEAQ. Germline trimming cut 2 bases from V and 4 bases from J; bases unmatched to any gene: 8. As DNA, the CDR3 is TGTGCCAGCAGCTTAACGGGACAGGGAGGTTTCACTGAAGCTTTCTTT. Translating it yields CASSLTGQGGFTEAFF. Combining the CDR3 with reference TRBV7-8 and TRBJ1-1 gives the whole variable domain GAGVSQSPRYKVAKRGQDVALRCDPISGHVSLFWYQQALGQGPEFLTYFQNEAQLDKSGLPSDRFFAERPEGSVSTLKIQRTQQEDSAVYLCASSLTGQGGFTEAFFGQGTRLTVV.

The chain is built from TRBV19 and TRBJ2-1, with unresolved D. V dropped 2 bases and J dropped 6 bases, with 5 bases sitting between them. The V gene's germline CDR1 is LNHDA and CDR2 SQIVND (reference sequence). There are 12 residues in the CDR3. CDR3 DNA sequence: TGTGCCAGTAGTATATTGGCCAATGAGCAGTTCTTC. This translates into CASSILANEQFF. The complete variable domain, with remaining parts taken from reference TRBV19 and TRBJ2-1, reads DGGITQSPKYLFRKEGQNVTLSCEQNLNHDAMYWYRQDPGQGLRLIYYSQIVNDFQKGDIAEGYSVSREKKESFPLTVTSAQKNPTAFYLCASSILANEQFFGPGTRLTVL.

The chain has TRBV5-1 and TRBJ2-7, with D possibly matching TRBD1 (5 bases). The germline CDR1 and CDR2 sequences are SGHRS and YFSETQ. This CDR3 is 12 amino acids long. Trimming stripped 0 bases from V and 7 bases from J, with 8 bases between. CDR3 sequence (DNA): TGCGCCAGCAGCTTGGGCAGGGAAGAGCAGTACTTC. Residues: CASSLGREEQYF.

The chain is built from TRBV5-1 and TRBJ2-7, with 15 positions matching TRBD2. Per germline, CDR1 SGHRS and CDR2 YFSETQ. The CDR3 length is 15 residues. Trimming took 4 bases from V and 4 from J; bases not matched to a gene: 3. CDR3: CASSRGLAGGYEQYF. In DNA form, the CDR3 reads TGCGCCAGCAGCCGCGGACTAGCGGGGGGGTACGAGCAGTACTTC. The full variable domain, rest sourced from reference TRBV5-1 and TRBJ2-7, is KAGVTQTPRYLIKTRGQQVTLSCSPISGHRSVSWYQQTPGQGLQFLFEYFSETQRNKGNFPGRFSGRQFSNSRSEMNVSTLELGDSALYLCASSRGLAGGYEQYFGPGTRLTVT.

This chain joins TRBV6-5 and TRBJ2-3; tentative D call: TRBD2 (6 bases). Germline CDR1 MNHEY, CDR2 SVGAGI. The CDR3 totals 16 residues. V was shortened by 0 bases and J by 1 base, with 11 bases between the two germline ends. Here the CDR3 reads CASSYSTGEGTDTQYF. The CDR3 region has the DNA TGTGCCAGCAGTTACTCGACGGGGGAAGGCACAGATACGCAGTATTTT.

The V gene is TRBV21-1, the J gene TRBJ1-2. TRBV21-1 is given as a pseudogene. The CDR3 length is 13 residues. Here the CDR3 reads CASYCVINYGYTF. The DNA of the CDR3 is TGTGCCAGCTACTGCGTGATTAACTATGGCTACACCTTC.

This rearrangement joins TRBV6-5 to TRBJ1-1; 7 nucleotides match TRBD1. The CDR3 sequence is 12 residues long. The V gene end was trimmed by 4 bases and the J gene end by 8 bases; junction bases not matched to a gene: 4. Germline loops: CDR1 MNHEY, CDR2 SVGAGI. The CDR3, as DNA: TGTGCCAGCAGTTCCCAGACAGGGGAAGCTTTCTTT. Its protein is CASSSQTGEAFF.

The chain couples TRBV6-5 to TRBJ2-2; no reliable D call. Germline V lookup: CDR1 MNHEY, CDR2 SVGAGI. V lost 7 bases to trimming and J lost 4 bases, with 7 bases between them. The CDR3 contains 12 residues. CDR3 in DNA: TGTGCCAGCAATAAGCGCACCGGGGAGCTGTTTTTT. Amino acid sequence: CASNKRTGELFF.

J is TRBJ2-2 and V is TRBV13; 11 bases agree with TRBD1. CDR3 size: 15 residues. Germline CDR1 is PRHDT and CDR2 is FYEKMQ (reference sequence). The ends lost 5 bases at V and 5 bases at J; junction bases unmatched: 4. In DNA, the CDR3 is TGTGCCAGCAGCCCTGGGACAGGGGGAACCGGGGAGCTGTTTTTT. As protein: CASSPGTGGTGELFF.

The genes are TRBV19 and TRBJ2-5; D is perhaps TRBD1 (7 bases). Germline CDR1 reads LNHDA; CDR2 reads SQIVND (reference sequence). The CDR3 covers 13 residues. V dropped 6 bases and J dropped 7 bases, with 15 bases sitting between them. The CDR3, as DNA: TGTGCCAGTAGCGACGGGACAGCGGGGACCCAGTACTTC. Amino acids: CASSDGTAGTQYF.

This CDR3 is CSVEVDSGNTIYF. In DNA form, the CDR3 reads TGCAGCGTTGAAGTAGACTCTGGAAACACCATATATTTT. This chain uses TRBV29-1 with TRBJ1-3; D not certain. The CDR3 runs 13 residues. CDR1 and CDR2 (germline): SQVTM, ANQGSEA. Deletions cut 1 base from V and 0 bases from J, with 4 bases between.

The chain is built from TRBV6-5 and TRBJ1-5, with D possibly TRBD1 on 6 matching bases. The V gene's germline CDR1 is MNHEY and CDR2 SVGAGI. V was cut by 5 bases and J by 2 bases, with 13 bases left in between. The CDR3 is made up of 15 amino acids. Written as DNA, the CDR3 is TGTGCCAGCAGTCGGGGGGCGCCGGGCAATCAGCCCCAGCATTTT. Translating it yields CASSRGAPGNQPQHF.

This clone was detected only a few times. The chain recombines TRBV7-9 with TRBJ1-1; D might be TRBD1 (5 bases). Per the germline V gene, CDR1 is SEHNR and CDR2 is FQNEAQ (reference sequence). This CDR3 region has 14 residues. V shed 5 bases and J shed 4 bases, with 14 bases lying between them. The CDR3: CASSPPGGATEAFF. DNA for the CDR3: TGTGCCAGCAGCCCGCCGGGGGGAGCCACTGAAGCTTTCTTT.

This clone was counted a few times. The rearrangement joins TRBV30 to TRBJ1-6, with a tentative D call TRBD1 (6 bases). The CDR3 extends over 12 amino acids. CDR1 and CDR2 (germline): GTSNPN, SVGIG (reference sequence). Trimming removed 8 bases from V and 7 bases from J, with 12 bases in between. The CDR3 reads CAKDSQNSPLHF. CDR3 nucleotides: TGTGCCAAGGACAGTCAGAATTCACCCCTCCACTTT.

This chain uses TRBV5-1 with TRBJ2-1; possibly TRBD2 for D (6 bases). This CDR3 comprises 13 residues. Germline CDR1 SGHRS, CDR2 YFSETQ. V lost 3 bases and J lost 9, with 13 bases in between. The CDR3: CASSSRPGAEQFF. For the CDR3, the DNA is TGCGCCAGCAGCTCCAGGCCGGGAGCTGAGCAGTTCTTC.

This chain links TRBV6-2 or TRBV6-3 with TRBJ2-5; D not resolved. Trimming removed 3 bases from V and 5 bases from J, with 4 bases in between. CDR1 and CDR2 (germline): MNHEY, SVGEGT. The CDR3 covers 11 residues. The CDR3, as DNA: TGTGCCAGCAGTTATATGGAGACCCAGTACTTC. This sequence encodes CASSYMETQYF.